This T cell receptor beta chain was recovered during a study of monozygotic twins with inflammatory bowel disease. General study points: Clonotype sharing was lower in IBD patients than healthy twins, most markedly with disease activity. Using the inverse Simpson index, IBD patients had lower TCRbeta diversity than healthy co-twins.

On this clonotype: What it binds is unknown.

The CDR3 runs to 13 residues. The germline CDR1 and CDR2 sequences are ENHRY and SYGVKD. With the 5' RACE reads reprocessed, TCRdb shows one record per CDR3 protein and no DNA. Its table lists about 330,000 distinct CDR3 sequences. This clonotype was obtained from a human donor with ulcerative colitis or Crohn's disease, or a healthy co-twin of an affected twin (not recorded which). Sequencing was done on a sample of blood. The gene calls are TRBV10-3 and TRBJ2-7; with no DNA, the TCRdb D assignment of TRBD1 cannot be verified. This chain's CDR3 is CAISELDRGEQYF.